These 15 T cell receptor beta chains originate from one sample sequenced in a study of T-cell reconstitution after alpha-beta-depleted transplantation in children. For TCRbeta, the library was prepared with unique molecular identifiers. Each CDR3 protein gets one entry after TCRdb re-called the PCR reads with MiXCR. The repertoire includes approximately 190,000 distinct CDR3 sequences, under 8.5% of them detected once, and 35% sits in the top ten. Specimen: PBMCs, mostly from graft donor cells, collected 360 days after TCRalphabeta/CD19-depleted stem cell transplant. These receptors originate from a male patient under 10 years old who had a stem cell transplant for acute myeloid leukemia, so the T cells may come from the graft donor.

This clonotype came up a few times. The rearrangement joins TRBV12-3 or TRBV12-4 to TRBJ1-4; 9 bases agree with TRBD1. There are 15 residues in the CDR3. V gave up 5 bases and J gave up 8 bases; unmatched junction bases: 9. This CDR3 is CASSKQGALREKLFF. Written as DNA, the CDR3 is TGTGCCAGCAGTAAACAGGGGGCGCTGCGGGAAAAACTGTTTTTT.

This clonotype has more than one count but fewer than ten. The chain links TRBV12-3 or TRBV12-4 to TRBJ2-7, with 9 positions matching TRBD1. The junction had 5 bases not matched to a gene; V was cut back by 8 bases and J by 0 bases. The CDR3 extends over 14 amino acids. This CDR3 reads CASGGTGLSYEQYF. In DNA form, the CDR3 reads TGTGCCAGCGGAGGGACAGGGCTCTCCTACGAGCAGTACTTC.

In this sample, this clonotype turned up a few times. The J gene is TRBJ2-4, the V gene TRBV27; D may correspond to TRBD1 or TRBD2 (5 bases each). V lost 5 bases to trimming and J lost 0 bases, with 17 bases between them. This CDR3 region has 17 residues. Germline values: CDR1 MNHEY, CDR2 SMNVEV (reference sequence). The CDR3, as DNA: TGTGCCAGCAGTATCCGATGGGACGGACTAGCCAAAAACATTCAGTACTTC. It translates to CASSIRWDGLAKNIQYF.

In this sample, this clonotype turned up many times. The genes are TRBV9 and TRBJ2-3, with a possible D match to TRBD1 (5 bases). The CDR3 has 13 amino acids. Germline assignment: CDR1 SGDLS and CDR2 YYNGEE. Trimming left V 3 bases short and J 7 bases short, with 12 bases between. The CDR3 protein is CASSAGRVNTQYF. For the CDR3, the DNA is TGTGCCAGCAGCGCGGGCAGGGTGAATACGCAGTATTTT.

The table lists this clonotype with a few counts. The chain carries TRBV3-1 and TRBJ2-5; unclear D gene. The germline V and J ends were trimmed by 4 bases and 0 bases, with 12 bases remaining between them. Germline CDR1 is LGHDT and CDR2 is YNNKEL (reference sequence). This CDR3 has 15 residues. The CDR3 bases are TGTGCCAGCAGCCCACAAATCACGTACCAAGAGACCCAGTACTTC. It specifies CASSPQITYQETQYF.

This clonotype was counted at least ten times. This rearrangement joins TRBV12-3 or TRBV12-4 to TRBJ2-1; D possibly corresponds to TRBD2 (5 bases). The CDR3 consists of 14 residues. The V gene lost 3 bases and the J gene lost 8 bases, with 14 bases spanning the gap. The CDR3 here is CASSFRGPGDEQFF. DNA for the CDR3: TGTGCCAGCAGTTTTAGAGGGCCCGGGGATGAGCAGTTCTTC.

This clonotype was counted many times. This chain connects TRBV29-1 to TRBJ2-2; D might be TRBD2 (5 bases). The V end was cut by 5 bases, the J end by 6 bases, with 10 bases between. The length of the CDR3 is 12 residues. Looked up from germline, CDR1 is SQVTM and CDR2 is ANQGSEA. The CDR3: CSVTTSAGELFF. CDR3 nucleotides: TGCAGCGTTACCACTAGTGCCGGGGAGCTGTTTTTT.

In its sample, this clonotype was seen many times. The rearrangement uses TRBV15 and TRBJ2-2; 11 bases fit TRBD2. The CDR3 covers 15 residues. Germline CDR1 and CDR2: LNHNV and YYDKDF (reference sequence). The V and J ends lost 0 bases and 7 bases, in that order; junction bases with no gene match: 1. CDR3 sequence reads: CATSRDLAGGGELFF. Here the CDR3 DNA reads TGTGCCACCAGCAGAGACCTAGCGGGGGGCGGGGAGCTGTTTTTT.

This clonotype was detected ten times or more. CDR3 nucleotides: TGCGCCAGCAACTCGGTGACAGGGGCCTACAATGAGCAGTTCTTC. Amino acids: CASNSVTGAYNEQFF. The chain employs TRBV5-1 and TRBJ2-1; 8 bases agree with TRBD1. CDR1 and CDR2 (germline): SGHRS, YFSETQ. The CDR3 extends over 15 amino acids. The V and J ends lost 6 bases and 2 bases, in that order; junction bases with no gene match: 7.

The sample holds a few counts of this clonotype. The V call is TRBV20-1, the J call TRBJ1-2, with D unclear. The CDR3 sequence is 13 residues long. V dropped 4 bases and J dropped 0 bases, with 9 bases sitting between them. Germline loops: CDR1 DFQATT, CDR2 SNEGSKA (reference sequence). CDR3 amino acids: CSATGSPNYGYTF. The CDR3 DNA is TGCAGTGCTACGGGCAGTCCTAACTATGGCTACACCTTC.

This clonotype was seen a few times. The CDR3 region has the DNA TGTGCCAGCAGTTTTGACAGCTTCTCTGGAAACACCATATATTTT. Encoded protein: CASSFDSFSGNTIYF. The gene calls are TRBV12-3 or TRBV12-4 and TRBJ1-3; TRBD1 might be the D (5 bases). Trimming removed 3 bases at V and 0 bases at J, with 9 bases between. This CDR3 comprises 15 residues.

This clonotype was seen at least ten times. The chain employs TRBV5-1 and TRBJ2-2; no definite D call. The V end was cut by 5 bases, the J end by 0 bases, with 8 bases between. The CDR3 covers 14 residues. The germline V gene encodes CDR1 SGHRS and CDR2 YFSETQ. The chain's CDR3 is CASSILANTGELFF. The CDR3 nucleotides are TGCGCCAGCAGTATCCTGGCGAACACCGGGGAGCTGTTTTTT.

This clonotype has a count of ten or more. This chain joins TRBV12-3 or TRBV12-4 and TRBJ2-2, with unresolved D. Trimming took off 4 bases at V and 7 bases at J, with 22 bases between the two ends. The CDR3 covers 17 residues. This CDR3 reads CASSSTWLGSSIGELFF. The CDR3 DNA follows: TGTGCCAGCAGTTCGACATGGTTGGGCTCGAGTATCGGGGAGCTGTTTTTT.

This clonotype was recorded at least ten times. The chain combines TRBV15 with TRBJ2-5; D ambiguous. V was shortened by 0 bases and J by 0 bases, with 11 bases between the two germline ends. CDR3 size: 16 residues. CDR1 LNHNV and CDR2 YYDKDF come from the germline V gene (reference sequence). As DNA, the CDR3 is TGTGCCACCAGCAGAGATAGGGCCAGCTACCAAGAGACCCAGTACTTC. Its protein product is CATSRDRASYQETQYF.

This clonotype was counted ten times or more. The genes are TRBV7-9 and TRBJ1-4; TRBD1 matches 7 bases. Looked up from germline, CDR1 is SEHNR and CDR2 is FQNEAQ (reference sequence). There are 14 residues in the CDR3. The V and J ends lost 4 bases and 8 bases, in that order; junction bases with no gene match: 7. The CDR3 DNA reads as TGTGCCAGCAGCTCGACAGGGTGGGAGGAAAAACTGTTTTTT. Its translation is CASSSTGWEEKLFF.